The TCR beta chain under discussion was sequenced for a study of control samples from healthy donors and cancer patients. The CDR3 is made up of 11 amino acids, end residues included. Repertoires were generated with immunoSEQ multiplex PCR, while TCRdb's copy carries only in-frame clones and drops some. This repertoire shows 120,000 to 150,000 clones, about 89% found once; its top ten account for approximately 7%. Notes on this clone: No DNA is shown, since the ends of the CDR3 on it are uncertain; the CDR3 is the one TCRdb lists.

V is TRBV12-3 or TRBV12-4 and J is TRBJ1-2. The sequenced sample consisted of blood. This sequence was found in a man aged 18 to 29 in good health. The CDR3 protein is CASSFGAGYTF.